The entry that follows covers one TCR beta chain sequence. The CDR3 is made up of 16 amino acids. Germline V gene lookup returns CDR1 SGHNT and CDR2 YYREEE (reference sequence). Trimming cost V 3 bases and J 1 base; bases outside gene matches: 4. This specimen comes from a study of blood T cell repertoires in COVID-19. Study-wide background: T cells, B-cell-depleted T cells, or PBMCs supplied cDNA or gDNA.

Using immunoSEQ multiplex PCR, the repertoire was profiled, and TCRdb retains in-frame clones only, with some absent. The top ten clones hold 1.5% to 2% of a sample with about 320,000 clones, around 89% of them seen once. During active infection, Seattle patients enrolled and were then monitored through disease. This chain uses TRBV5-4 with TRBJ2-3, with TRBD2 matching 11 bases. This sequence originates from a woman between 25 and 40 years old with COVID-19, enrolled during active disease. The sequenced sample consisted of peripheral blood. The CDR3 nucleotides are TGTGCCAGCAGCTCGGAACTAGCGGGGGGCACAGATACGCAGTATTTT. Its protein product is CASSSELAGGTDTQYF.